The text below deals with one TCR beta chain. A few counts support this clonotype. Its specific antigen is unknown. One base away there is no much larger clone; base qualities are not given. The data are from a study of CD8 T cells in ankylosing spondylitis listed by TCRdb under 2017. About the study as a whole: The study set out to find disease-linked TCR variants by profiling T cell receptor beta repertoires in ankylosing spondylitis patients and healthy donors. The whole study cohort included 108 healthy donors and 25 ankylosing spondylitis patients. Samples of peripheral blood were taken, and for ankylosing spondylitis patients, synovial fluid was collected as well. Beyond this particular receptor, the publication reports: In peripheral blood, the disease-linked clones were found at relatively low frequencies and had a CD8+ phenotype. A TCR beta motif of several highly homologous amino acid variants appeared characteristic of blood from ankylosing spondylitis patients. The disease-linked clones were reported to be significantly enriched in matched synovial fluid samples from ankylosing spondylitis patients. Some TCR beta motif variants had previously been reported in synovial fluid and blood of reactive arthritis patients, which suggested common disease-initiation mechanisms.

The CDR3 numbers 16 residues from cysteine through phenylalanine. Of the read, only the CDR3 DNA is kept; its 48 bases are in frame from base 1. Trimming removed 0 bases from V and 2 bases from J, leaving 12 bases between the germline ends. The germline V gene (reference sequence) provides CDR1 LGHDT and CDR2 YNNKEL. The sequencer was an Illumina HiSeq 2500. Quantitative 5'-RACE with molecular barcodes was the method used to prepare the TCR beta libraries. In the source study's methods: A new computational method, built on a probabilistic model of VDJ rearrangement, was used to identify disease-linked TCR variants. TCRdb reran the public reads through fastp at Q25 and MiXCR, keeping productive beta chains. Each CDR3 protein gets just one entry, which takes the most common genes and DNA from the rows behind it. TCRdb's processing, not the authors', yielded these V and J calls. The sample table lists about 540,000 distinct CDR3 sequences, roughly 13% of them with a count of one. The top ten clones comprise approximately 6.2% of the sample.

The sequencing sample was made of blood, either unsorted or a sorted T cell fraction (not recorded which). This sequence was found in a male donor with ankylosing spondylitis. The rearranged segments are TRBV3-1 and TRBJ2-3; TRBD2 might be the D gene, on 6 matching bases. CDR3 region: CASSQDLASPTDTQYF. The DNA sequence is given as TGTGCCAGCAGCCAAGACCTAGCGTCACCCACAGATACGCAGTATTTT.